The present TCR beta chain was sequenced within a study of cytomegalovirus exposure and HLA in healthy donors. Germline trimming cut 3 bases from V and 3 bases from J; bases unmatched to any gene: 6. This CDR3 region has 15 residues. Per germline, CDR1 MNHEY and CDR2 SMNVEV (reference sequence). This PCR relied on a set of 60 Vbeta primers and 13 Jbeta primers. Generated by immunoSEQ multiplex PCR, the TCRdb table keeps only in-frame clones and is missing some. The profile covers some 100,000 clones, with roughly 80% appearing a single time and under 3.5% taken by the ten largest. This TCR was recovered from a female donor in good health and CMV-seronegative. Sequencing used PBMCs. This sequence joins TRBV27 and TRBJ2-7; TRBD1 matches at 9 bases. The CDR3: CASSLVRTGDYEQYF. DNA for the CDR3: TGTGCCAGCAGTTTGGTCCGGACAGGGGACTACGAGCAGTACTTC.